This T cell receptor beta chain was retrieved from a study of blood T cell repertoires in COVID-19. Method: immunoSEQ multiplex PCR; TCRdb's copy keeps in-frame clones and lacks some. The data contain 200,000 to 250,000 clones, around 86% of them singletons. The CDR3 contains 14 residues. Sequences were obtained from peripheral blood. The TCR was taken from a woman aged 45-60 years with COVID-19, enrolled during active disease. This rearrangement joins TRBV12-2 to TRBJ2-2; the table's D call of TRBD1 was not tested on the DNA. TRBV12-2 constitutes a pseudogene. CDR3 loop: CASRLQGSDGELFF. The DNA of the CDR3 is TGTGCAAGTCGCTTGCAGGGGTCGGACGGGGAGCTGTTTTTT.